This T cell receptor beta chain was profiled in a study of CD8+ T cells in alopecia areata (dated by TCRdb to 2016 to 2019). With respect to the entire study: Skin from C3H/HeJ donors with spontaneous alopecia (roughly 6-12 months old) was grafted onto female C3H/HeJ recipients that were roughly 7-11 weeks old. High-throughput TCRbeta sequencing was used to examine T cell clonal expansion in alopecia areata in both the C3H/HeJ mouse model and human patients. Clonality in the scalp was compared among normal scalp (n=4), patchy alopecia areata scalp (n=8), and alopecia totalis/universalis scalp (n=8). In humans, TCRbeta sequencing was performed on scalp tissue and on sorted CD4+ and CD8+ peripheral blood T cells from healthy controls and from patients with patchy or totalis/universalis alopecia areata. TCRbeta CDR3 regions were amplified by immunoSEQ multiplex PCR with 35 Vbeta forward and 13 Jbeta reverse primers. RNA was extracted with the PAXgene miRNA kit for fixed scalp, the miRNeasy kit for PBMCs, and the RNeasy kit for mouse skin.

Cells from mouse cutaneous lymph nodes were pooled, stained for CD4, CD8alpha, NKG2D, NKG2ACE and other markers, and then sorted on a BD Influx. This clone was recorded a few times. The antigen this receptor binds is unknown. Being a mouse receptor, it is described with mouse gene labels and germline sequences. The observed sequence ends 4 residues before the CDR3 terminus, with the missing tail filled in from the germline J gene. The identical CDR3 is also encoded by other nucleotide sequences in the sample. The CDR3 starts with the cysteine, ends with the phenylalanine, and has 16 residues. Sequencing covers 36 bases of the CDR3, shown here with the frame starting at base 1. From V the trimming removes 0 bases and from J it removes 1 base, while the gene matches leave 2 bases of the junction unaccounted for. CDR1 and CDR2 are read off the germline V gene as NSHNY and SYGAGN. What the study reported, not specific to this receptor: Scalp TCR repertoire analysis is complicated because resident alphabeta T cells in normal human skin are also sequenced, whereas mouse skin is dominated by gammadelta T cells. Shared TCR sequences between patients were less evident than in mice, which may be partly attributable to HLA diversity in the patient population. Compared with normal scalp, lesional scalp, particularly in alopecia totalis/universalis, had higher clonality and more expanded CD8+ clones, which suggests antigenic drive.

The method behind the library was the immunoSEQ multiplex PCR assay. RNA was extracted from all samples and reverse transcribed into cDNA as template for TCR sequencing. First-strand cDNA was synthesized with SuperScript III using a 2:1 mix of oligo-dT and random hexamers. Amplification bias was assessed with a synthetic immune receptor repertoire, and residual bias was removed computationally. Sequencing of the libraries was done on Illumina HiSeq using 60 bp reads that spanned the CDR3 and were read from J toward V. Per the authors' processing: Raw reads were preprocessed for error removal, and CDR3 was defined according to IMGT conventions as running from the conserved cysteine to phenylalanine. To get clonality, Shannon entropy was normalized by log2 of the number of productive unique TCRs and the result was subtracted from 1. Whether scalp clones were CD4 or CD8 was inferred by matching scalp TCRbeta sequences against CD4 and CD8 repertoires sorted from blood. The table comes from immuneACCESS by way of TCRdb, which keeps in-frame sequences with V and J called. Part of the clones is missing from these tables; in studies checked, under half for an unresolved V gene and the rest for unknown reasons. V and J calls and clone size are as listed in that table; D and trimming were resolved from the DNA. For this sample, 200,000 to 300,000 clones appear and none is a singleton. More than 0.95% of the sample lies in the top ten.

Sequenced sample: CD4+ T cells sorted from a lymph node. The chain is made from TRBV13-1 and TRBJ2-3, with 10 bases aligning to TRBD2. This receptor was obtained from a C3H/HeJ mouse with alopecia areata. Mice in this strain carry MHC haplotype H2-k. The CDR3 loop reads CASSDALGGRAETLYF. CDR3 DNA, as far as it was read: TGTGCCAGCAGTGATGCTCTGGGGGGGCGTGCAGAA.